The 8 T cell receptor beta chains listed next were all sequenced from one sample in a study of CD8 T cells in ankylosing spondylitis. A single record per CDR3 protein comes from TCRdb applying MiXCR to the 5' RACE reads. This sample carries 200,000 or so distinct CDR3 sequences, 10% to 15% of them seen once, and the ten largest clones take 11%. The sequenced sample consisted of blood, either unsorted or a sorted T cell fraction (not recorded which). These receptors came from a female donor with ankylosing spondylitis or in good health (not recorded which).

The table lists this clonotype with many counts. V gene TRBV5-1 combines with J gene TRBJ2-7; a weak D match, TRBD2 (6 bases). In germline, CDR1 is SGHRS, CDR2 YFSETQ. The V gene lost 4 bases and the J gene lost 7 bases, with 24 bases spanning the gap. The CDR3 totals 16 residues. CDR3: CASSIDLSGPGKEQYF. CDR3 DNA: TGCGCCAGCAGCATAGATCTGAGCGGGCCCGGGAAGGAGCAGTACTTC.

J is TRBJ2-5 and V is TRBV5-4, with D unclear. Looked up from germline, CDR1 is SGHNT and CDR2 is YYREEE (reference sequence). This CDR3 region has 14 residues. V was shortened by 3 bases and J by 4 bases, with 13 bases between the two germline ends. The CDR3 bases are TGTGCCAGCAGCTCCGCGGTCCTCGCAGAGACCCAGTACTTC. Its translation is CASSSAVLAETQYF.

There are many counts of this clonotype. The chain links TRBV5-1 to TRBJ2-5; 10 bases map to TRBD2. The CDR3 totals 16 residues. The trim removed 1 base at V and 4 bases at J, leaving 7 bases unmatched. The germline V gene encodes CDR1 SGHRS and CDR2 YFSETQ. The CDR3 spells CASSLLPSGSSETQYF. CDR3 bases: TGCGCCAGCAGCTTGTTGCCTAGCGGGAGTTCAGAGACCCAGTACTTC.

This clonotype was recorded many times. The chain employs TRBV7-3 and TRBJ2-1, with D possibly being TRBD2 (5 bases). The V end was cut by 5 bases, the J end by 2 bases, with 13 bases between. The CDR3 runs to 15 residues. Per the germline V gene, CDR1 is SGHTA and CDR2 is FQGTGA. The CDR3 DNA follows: TGTGCCAGCAGCGCAAGCGGCACGACCTACAATGAGCAGTTCTTC. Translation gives CASSASGTTYNEQFF.

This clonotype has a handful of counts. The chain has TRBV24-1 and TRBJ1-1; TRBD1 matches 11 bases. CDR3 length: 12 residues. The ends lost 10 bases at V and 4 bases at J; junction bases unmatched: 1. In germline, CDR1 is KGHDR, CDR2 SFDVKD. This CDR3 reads CATGQGGTEAFF. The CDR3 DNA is TGTGCCACGGGACAGGGGGGCACTGAAGCTTTCTTT.

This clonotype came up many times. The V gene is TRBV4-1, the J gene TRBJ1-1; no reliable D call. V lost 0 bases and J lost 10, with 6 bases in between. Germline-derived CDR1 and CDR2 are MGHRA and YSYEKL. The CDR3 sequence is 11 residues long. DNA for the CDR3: TGCGCCAGCAGCCAAGAAGCAGTAGCTTTCTTT. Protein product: CASSQEAVAFF.

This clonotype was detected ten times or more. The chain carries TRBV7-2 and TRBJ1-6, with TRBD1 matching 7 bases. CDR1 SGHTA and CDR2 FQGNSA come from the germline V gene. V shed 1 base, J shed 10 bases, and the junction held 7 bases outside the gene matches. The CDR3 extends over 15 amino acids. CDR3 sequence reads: CASSLVWAGGSPLHF. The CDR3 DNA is TGTGCCAGCAGCTTAGTCTGGGCAGGGGGATCACCCCTCCACTTT.

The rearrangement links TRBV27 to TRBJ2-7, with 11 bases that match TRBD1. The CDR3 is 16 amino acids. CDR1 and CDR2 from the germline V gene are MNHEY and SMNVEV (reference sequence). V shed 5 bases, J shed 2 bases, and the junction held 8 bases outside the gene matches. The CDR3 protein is CASSRVLGQGAYEQYF. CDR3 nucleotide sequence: TGTGCCAGCAGTAGGGTTCTGGGACAGGGGGCCTACGAGCAGTACTTC.